A selection of T cell receptor beta chains follows, all from one sample in a study of cytomegalovirus exposure and HLA in healthy donors. Sequencing was performed with immunoSEQ multiplex PCR; in TCRdb, only in-frame clones are kept and a portion is missing. The sample yields about 93,000 clones, around 78% seen once. Input material: PBMCs. Receptors originate from a man younger than 40 in good health and CMV-seronegative. CDR3s include the opening cysteine and the closing phenylalanine or tryptophan. D genes are given only for firm matches. Only part of the rows carry a size: once, few, many, or a class if the clone is expanded.

size | J | D | V | DNA | CDR3
few | TRBJ1-1 | TRBD1 | TRBV5-6 | TGTGCCAGCAGCGGGAACAGGGGGCTGAACACTGAAGCTTTCTTT | CASSGNRGLNTEAFF
. | TRBJ2-2 | TRBD1 | TRBV2 | TGTGCCATTTCAAAAACAGGGGGCCCCCTTCGCGGGGAGCTGTTTTTT | CAISKTGGPLRGELFF
. | TRBJ1-1 | TRBD1 | TRBV23-1 | TGCGCCAGCAGTCAATCGGGACAGGGATTTAACACTGAAGCTTTCTTT | CASSQSGQGFNTEAFF
. | TRBJ2-3 | TRBD2 | TRBV11-3 | TGTGCCAGCAGCTTAGATCAAGGGGGAAAGCGGGGGGCCAGTGGAGATACGCAGTATTTT | CASSLDQGGKRGASGDTQYF
. | TRBJ1-2 | . | TRBV19 | TGTGCCAGTAACGGGAGAGGAGCTAACTATGGCTACACCTTC | CASNGRGANYGYTF
. | TRBJ1-2 | . | TRBV19 | TGTGCCAGTAGTACCACAGCACCGGATGGCTACACCTTC | CASSTTAPDGYTF
once | TRBJ2-3 | TRBD1 | TRBV6-1 | TGTGCCAGCAGTGCGACAGGGCCAAGCGCAGATACGCAGTATTTT | CASSATGPSADTQYF
. | TRBJ2-7 | . | TRBV21-1 | TGTGCCAGCAGCAAAAATGGGACAGGGGTTCCCTACGAGCAGTACTTC | CASSKNGTGVPYEQYF
. | TRBJ1-2 | TRBD1 | TRBV7-2 | TGTGCCAGCAGCGCGAGGACAGGGCCTAACTATGGCTACACCTTC | CASSARTGPNYGYTF
. | TRBJ2-1 | . | TRBV2 | TGTGCCAGCAGTGGACAGGTCAGACGTGAGCAGTTCTTC | CASSGQVRREQFF
. | TRBJ1-1 | TRBD1 | TRBV27 | TGTGCCAGCAGTATCCGTGGGACAGATGAAGCTTTCTTT | CASSIRGTDEAFF
few | TRBJ2-5 | TRBD2 | TRBV27 | TGTGCCAGCCGGGGGGGGGTGACCCAGTACTTC | CASRGGVTQYF
. | TRBJ1-6 | TRBD1 | TRBV27 | TGTGCCAGCAGTTTATCCCCAGGGGGAACTAATTCACCCCTCCACTTT | CASSLSPGGTNSPLHF
. | TRBJ2-6 | TRBD1 | TRBV5-4 | TGTGCCGGCAGCTTGGACAGGGGGTCTGGGGCCAACGTCCTGACTTTC | CAGSLDRGSGANVLTF
. | TRBJ1-2 | . | TRBV5-1 | TGCGCCAGCAGCTTGGAGGGCTCCCCGGGAGGCTACACCTTC | CASSLEGSPGGYTF
. | TRBJ2-2 | . | TRBV4-2 | TGTGCCAGCAGCCATTCAGGGGCCACCGGGGAGCTGTTTTTT | CASSHSGATGELFF
. | TRBJ1-2 | . | TRBV18 | TGTGCCAGCTCAGCAGGGGTGGAAGGCTACACCTTC | CASSAGVEGYTF
. | TRBJ2-1 | TRBD2 | TRBV29-1 | TGCAGCGTTGTAGGTCCGCCCGGGACTAGCGGCCGCTCCTACAATGAGCAGTTCTTC | CSVVGPPGTSGRSYNEQFF
. | TRBJ2-5 | TRBD1 | TRBV2 | TGTGCCAGCAGACGGACAGGGATAGGGCAAGAGACCCAGTACTTC | CASRRTGIGQETQYF
. | TRBJ2-1 | TRBD2 | TRBV7-9 | TGTGCCAGCACCCCGACAGCGGGATCCTACAATGAGCAGTTCTTC | CASTPTAGSYNEQFF
. | TRBJ2-3 | TRBD2 | TRBV9 | TGTGCCAGCAGCGTTCGCACCCTAGCGGAGGGCACAGATACGCAGTATTTT | CASSVRTLAEGTDTQYF
. | TRBJ2-5 | . | TRBV14 | TGTGCCAGCAGCCAAGTTAACTTCTGGGAGACCCAGTACTTC | CASSQVNFWETQYF